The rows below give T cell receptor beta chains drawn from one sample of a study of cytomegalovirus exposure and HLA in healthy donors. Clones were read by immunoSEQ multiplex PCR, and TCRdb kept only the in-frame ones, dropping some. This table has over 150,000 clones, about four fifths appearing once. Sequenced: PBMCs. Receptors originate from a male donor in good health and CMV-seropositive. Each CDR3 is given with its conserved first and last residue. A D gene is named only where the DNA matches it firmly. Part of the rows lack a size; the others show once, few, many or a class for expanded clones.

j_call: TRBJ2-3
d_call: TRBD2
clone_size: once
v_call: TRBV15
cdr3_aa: CATSTSGSTDTQYF
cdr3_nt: TGTGCCACCAGCACTAGCGGGAGCACAGATACGCAGTATTTT

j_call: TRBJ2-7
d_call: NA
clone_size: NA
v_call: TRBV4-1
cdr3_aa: CPSGEWGEGDTKSREQYF
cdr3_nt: TGCCCCTCGGGTGAGTGGGGGGAAGGGGATACAAAGAGTCGCGAGCAGTACTTC

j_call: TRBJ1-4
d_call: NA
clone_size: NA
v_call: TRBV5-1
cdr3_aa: CASSSGRTVLTNEKLFF
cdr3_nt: TGCGCCAGCAGCTCCGGTCGGACAGTTCTAACTAATGAAAAACTGTTTTTT

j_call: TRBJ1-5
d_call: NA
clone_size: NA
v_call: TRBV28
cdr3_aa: CASRTGAGSNQPQHF
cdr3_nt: TGTGCCAGCAGAACAGGTGCGGGAAGCAATCAGCCCCAGCATTTT

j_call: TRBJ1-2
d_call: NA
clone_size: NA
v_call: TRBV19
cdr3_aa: CASSIDQTYGYTF
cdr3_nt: TGTGCCAGTAGTATAGACCAGACTTATGGCTACACCTTC

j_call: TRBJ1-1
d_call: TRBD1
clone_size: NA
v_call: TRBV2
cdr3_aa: CASTEGTGFLLNTEAFF
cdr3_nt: TGTGCCAGCACCGAAGGGACAGGTTTCCTTTTGAACACTGAAGCTTTCTTT

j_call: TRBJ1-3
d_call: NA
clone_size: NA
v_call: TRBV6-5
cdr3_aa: CASMTGYPGNTIYF
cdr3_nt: TGTGCCAGCATGACTGGGTACCCTGGAAACACCATATATTTT

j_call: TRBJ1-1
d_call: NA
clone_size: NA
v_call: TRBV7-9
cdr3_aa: CASSLEASGTEAFF
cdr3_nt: TGTGCCAGCAGCTTAGAGGCGTCAGGAACAGAAGCTTTCTTT

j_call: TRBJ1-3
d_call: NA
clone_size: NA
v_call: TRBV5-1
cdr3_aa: CASSLSTTQGRNTIYF
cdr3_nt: TGCGCCAGCAGCTTATCAACGACACAGGGAAGAAACACCATATATTTT

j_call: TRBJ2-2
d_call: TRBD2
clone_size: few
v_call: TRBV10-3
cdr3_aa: CATRTSGANTGELFF
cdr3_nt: TGTGCCACAAGAACTAGCGGAGCGAACACCGGGGAGCTGTTTTTT

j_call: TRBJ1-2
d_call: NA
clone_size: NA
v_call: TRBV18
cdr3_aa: CASSPISGAGYGYTF
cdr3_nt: TGTGCCAGCTCACCTATCTCAGGGGCGGGCTATGGCTACACCTTC

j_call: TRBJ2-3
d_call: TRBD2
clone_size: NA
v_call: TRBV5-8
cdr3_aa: CASSSQRGYPTDTQYF
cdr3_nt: TGTGCCAGCAGCTCCCAGCGGGGGTACCCAACAGATACGCAGTATTTT

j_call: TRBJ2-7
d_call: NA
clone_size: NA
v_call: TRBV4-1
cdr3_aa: CASSLSGTGFYEQYF
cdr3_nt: TGCGCCAGCAGCCTAAGCGGGACAGGCTTCTACGAGCAGTACTTC

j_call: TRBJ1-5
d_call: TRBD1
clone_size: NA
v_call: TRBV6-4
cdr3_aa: CASRTGTGLNQPQHF
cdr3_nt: TGTGCCAGCAGAACCGGGACAGGACTAAATCAGCCCCAGCATTTT

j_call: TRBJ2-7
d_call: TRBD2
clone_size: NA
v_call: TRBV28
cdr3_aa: CATIASGSSYEQYF
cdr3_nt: TGTGCCACCATAGCTAGCGGGAGCTCCTACGAGCAGTACTTC

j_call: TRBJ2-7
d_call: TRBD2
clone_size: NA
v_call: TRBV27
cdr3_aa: CASRNLAGRDHEQYF
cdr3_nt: TGTGCCAGCAGGAACCTCGCCGGGAGGGACCACGAGCAGTACTTC

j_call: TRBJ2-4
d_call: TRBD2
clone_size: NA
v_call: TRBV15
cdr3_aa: CATSRGGGGGLAIAKNIQYF
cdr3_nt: TGTGCCACCAGCAGAGGGGGGGGAGGCGGACTAGCAATAGCCAAAAACATTCAGTACTTC

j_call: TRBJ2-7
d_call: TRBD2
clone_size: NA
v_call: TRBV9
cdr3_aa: CASSVAGTSSHEQYF
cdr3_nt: TGTGCCAGCAGCGTAGCTGGGACTAGCTCGCACGAGCAGTACTTC

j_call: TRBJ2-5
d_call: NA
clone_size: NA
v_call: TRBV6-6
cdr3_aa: CASSPSGAQETQYF
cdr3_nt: TGTGCCAGCAGCCCCAGCGGAGCCCAAGAGACCCAGTACTTC

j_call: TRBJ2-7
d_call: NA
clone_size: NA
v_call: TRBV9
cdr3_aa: CASSVEGTASSYEQYF
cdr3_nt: TGTGCCAGCAGCGTAGAAGGAACAGCCTCCTCCTACGAGCAGTACTTC

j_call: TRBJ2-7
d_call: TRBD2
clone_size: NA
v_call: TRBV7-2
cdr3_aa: CASSLLGLASYHEQYF
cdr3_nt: TGTGCCAGCAGCTTACTGGGACTAGCCTCTTACCACGAGCAGTACTTC

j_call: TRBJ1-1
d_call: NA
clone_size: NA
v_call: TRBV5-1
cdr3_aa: CASSLGVIRLTDTEAFF
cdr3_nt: TGCGCCAGCAGCTTGGGGGTAATCAGACTGACCGACACTGAAGCTTTCTTT

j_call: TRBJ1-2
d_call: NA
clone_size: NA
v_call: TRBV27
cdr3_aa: CASTTTGLGYTF
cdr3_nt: TGTGCCAGCACTACGACTGGTCTTGGCTACACCTTC

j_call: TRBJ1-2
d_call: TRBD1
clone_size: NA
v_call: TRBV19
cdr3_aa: CASSFQRDSWFTF
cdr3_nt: TGTGCCAGTAGTTTCCAGAGGGACAGTTGGTTCACCTTC

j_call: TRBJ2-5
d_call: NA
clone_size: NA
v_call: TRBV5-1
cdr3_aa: CASSPGQKETQYF
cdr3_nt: TGCGCCAGCAGCCCGGGTCAGAAAGAGACCCAGTACTTC

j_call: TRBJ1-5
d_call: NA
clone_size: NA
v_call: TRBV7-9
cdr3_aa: CASSLGGVGQPQHF
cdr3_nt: TGTGCCAGCAGCTTAGGGGGGGTAGGTCAGCCCCAGCATTTT

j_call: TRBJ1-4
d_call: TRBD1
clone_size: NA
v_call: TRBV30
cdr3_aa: CAWSGDSLATNEKLFF
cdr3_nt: TGTGCCTGGAGCGGGGACAGCCTTGCAACTAATGAAAAACTGTTTTTT

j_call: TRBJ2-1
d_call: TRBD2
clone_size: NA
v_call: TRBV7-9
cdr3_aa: CASSPGTSGTSYNEQFF
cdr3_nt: TGTGCCAGCAGTCCAGGGACTAGCGGGACCTCCTACAATGAGCAGTTCTTC

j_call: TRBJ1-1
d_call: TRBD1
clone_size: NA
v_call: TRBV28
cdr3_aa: CASSSGTGGTEAFF
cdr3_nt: TGTGCCAGCAGTTCCGGGACAGGGGGGACTGAAGCTTTCTTT

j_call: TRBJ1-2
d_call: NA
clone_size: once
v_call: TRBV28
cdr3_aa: CASMKGREKANYGYTF
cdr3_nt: TGTGCCAGCATGAAGGGCAGGGAAAAAGCTAACTATGGCTACACCTTC

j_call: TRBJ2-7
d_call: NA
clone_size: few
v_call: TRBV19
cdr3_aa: CASSIPGNHEQYF
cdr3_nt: TGTGCCAGTAGTATCCCAGGGAACCACGAGCAGTACTTC